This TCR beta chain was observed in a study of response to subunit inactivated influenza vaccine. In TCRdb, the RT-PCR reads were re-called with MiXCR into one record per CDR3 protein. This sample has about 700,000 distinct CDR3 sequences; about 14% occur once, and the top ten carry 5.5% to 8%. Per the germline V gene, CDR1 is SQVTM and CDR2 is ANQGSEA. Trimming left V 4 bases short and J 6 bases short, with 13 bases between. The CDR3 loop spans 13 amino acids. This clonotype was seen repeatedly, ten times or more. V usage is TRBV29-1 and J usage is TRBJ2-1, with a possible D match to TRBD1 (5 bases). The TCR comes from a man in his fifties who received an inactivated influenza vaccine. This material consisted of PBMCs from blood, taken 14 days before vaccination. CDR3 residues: CSVGSRVRNEQFF. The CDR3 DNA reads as TGCAGCGTTGGTTCCAGGGTCCGCAATGAGCAGTTCTTC.